The clone carrying this T cell receptor beta chain was counted between two and nine times. Its antigen is unidentified. V was cut by 6 bases and J by 3 bases, with 14 bases left in between. Germline V CDR1 and CDR2: SEHNR, FQNEAQ (reference sequence). The CDR3 loop spans 15 amino acids. These data come from a study of T-cell memory formation after mild COVID-19. Whole-study results and caveats: A second wave expanding day 15 to 37 was CD4+-biased; contracting clones were balanced.

TCRdb re-called the 5' RACE reads through MiXCR, storing one row per CDR3 protein. Of 400,000 to 500,000 distinct CDR3 sequences in the sample, roughly 26% were seen once. The sequence was obtained from an adult woman who had mild COVID-19 (a few samples of this study predate the infection). Cell type and time point are not known. The sequencing sample was made of PBMCs or a T cell subset sorted from them (not recorded which). The V gene is TRBV7-9, the J gene TRBJ2-2; D may correspond to TRBD1 or TRBD2 (5 bases each). The CDR3 here is CASRERDPDTGELFF. DNA of the CDR3: TGTGCCAGCAGAGAGAGGGACCCAGACACCGGGGAGCTGTTTTTT.